This TCR beta chain was obtained from a study of cytomegalovirus exposure and HLA in healthy donors. The PCR contained 60 Vbeta and 13 Jbeta primers. TCRdb keeps only in-frame clones here, not all; method: immunoSEQ multiplex PCR. This sample has roughly 100,000 clones, with about 81% found just once. Germline V gene sequence: CDR1 ENHRY, CDR2 SYGVKD. CDR3 length: 13 amino acids. V dropped 3 bases and J dropped 4 bases, with 9 bases sitting between them. The gene calls are TRBV10-3 and TRBJ1-2, with a tentative D call TRBD1 (6 bases). The receptor was derived from a man aged 25 to 40 in good health and CMV-seronegative. Sequenced material: PBMCs. The CDR3 is CAISETGSYGYTF. Here the CDR3 DNA reads TGTGCCATCAGTGAAACAGGGAGCTATGGCTACACCTTC.